The clone carrying this T cell receptor (beta chain) appeared once. Its antigen remains unidentified. One end of the junction does not line up with germline, which may come from a read error. A J-beta primer mix and a sample-barcoded 5' primer were used in a second PCR of roughly 6 to 12 cycles. TCRdb fed the 5' RACE reads into MiXCR, producing one record per CDR3 protein. The sample has fewer than 2,000,000 distinct CDR3 sequences, roughly 32% seen once. The CDR3 is made up of 11 amino acids. CDR1 ENHRY and CDR2 SYGVKD come from the germline V gene. The people who gave samples were healthy Caucasians from Russia, aged roughly 6 to 95. Total RNA was isolated from each sample in quantities of at least 5 micrograms. The sample originates from a study of blood T cells in healthy people across ages. Whole-study findings and limits: Long-lived donors carried more naive CD4+ cells and greater diversity than aged donors.

The sample taken for sequencing was blood. The source is a woman under 40 in good health. The chain carries TRBV10-3 and TRBJ2-1; D possibly corresponds to TRBD2 (5 bases). Here the CDR3 DNA reads TGTGCCGTCAGTGAGGGCAATGAGCAGTTCTTC. Encoded protein: CAVSEGNEQFF.